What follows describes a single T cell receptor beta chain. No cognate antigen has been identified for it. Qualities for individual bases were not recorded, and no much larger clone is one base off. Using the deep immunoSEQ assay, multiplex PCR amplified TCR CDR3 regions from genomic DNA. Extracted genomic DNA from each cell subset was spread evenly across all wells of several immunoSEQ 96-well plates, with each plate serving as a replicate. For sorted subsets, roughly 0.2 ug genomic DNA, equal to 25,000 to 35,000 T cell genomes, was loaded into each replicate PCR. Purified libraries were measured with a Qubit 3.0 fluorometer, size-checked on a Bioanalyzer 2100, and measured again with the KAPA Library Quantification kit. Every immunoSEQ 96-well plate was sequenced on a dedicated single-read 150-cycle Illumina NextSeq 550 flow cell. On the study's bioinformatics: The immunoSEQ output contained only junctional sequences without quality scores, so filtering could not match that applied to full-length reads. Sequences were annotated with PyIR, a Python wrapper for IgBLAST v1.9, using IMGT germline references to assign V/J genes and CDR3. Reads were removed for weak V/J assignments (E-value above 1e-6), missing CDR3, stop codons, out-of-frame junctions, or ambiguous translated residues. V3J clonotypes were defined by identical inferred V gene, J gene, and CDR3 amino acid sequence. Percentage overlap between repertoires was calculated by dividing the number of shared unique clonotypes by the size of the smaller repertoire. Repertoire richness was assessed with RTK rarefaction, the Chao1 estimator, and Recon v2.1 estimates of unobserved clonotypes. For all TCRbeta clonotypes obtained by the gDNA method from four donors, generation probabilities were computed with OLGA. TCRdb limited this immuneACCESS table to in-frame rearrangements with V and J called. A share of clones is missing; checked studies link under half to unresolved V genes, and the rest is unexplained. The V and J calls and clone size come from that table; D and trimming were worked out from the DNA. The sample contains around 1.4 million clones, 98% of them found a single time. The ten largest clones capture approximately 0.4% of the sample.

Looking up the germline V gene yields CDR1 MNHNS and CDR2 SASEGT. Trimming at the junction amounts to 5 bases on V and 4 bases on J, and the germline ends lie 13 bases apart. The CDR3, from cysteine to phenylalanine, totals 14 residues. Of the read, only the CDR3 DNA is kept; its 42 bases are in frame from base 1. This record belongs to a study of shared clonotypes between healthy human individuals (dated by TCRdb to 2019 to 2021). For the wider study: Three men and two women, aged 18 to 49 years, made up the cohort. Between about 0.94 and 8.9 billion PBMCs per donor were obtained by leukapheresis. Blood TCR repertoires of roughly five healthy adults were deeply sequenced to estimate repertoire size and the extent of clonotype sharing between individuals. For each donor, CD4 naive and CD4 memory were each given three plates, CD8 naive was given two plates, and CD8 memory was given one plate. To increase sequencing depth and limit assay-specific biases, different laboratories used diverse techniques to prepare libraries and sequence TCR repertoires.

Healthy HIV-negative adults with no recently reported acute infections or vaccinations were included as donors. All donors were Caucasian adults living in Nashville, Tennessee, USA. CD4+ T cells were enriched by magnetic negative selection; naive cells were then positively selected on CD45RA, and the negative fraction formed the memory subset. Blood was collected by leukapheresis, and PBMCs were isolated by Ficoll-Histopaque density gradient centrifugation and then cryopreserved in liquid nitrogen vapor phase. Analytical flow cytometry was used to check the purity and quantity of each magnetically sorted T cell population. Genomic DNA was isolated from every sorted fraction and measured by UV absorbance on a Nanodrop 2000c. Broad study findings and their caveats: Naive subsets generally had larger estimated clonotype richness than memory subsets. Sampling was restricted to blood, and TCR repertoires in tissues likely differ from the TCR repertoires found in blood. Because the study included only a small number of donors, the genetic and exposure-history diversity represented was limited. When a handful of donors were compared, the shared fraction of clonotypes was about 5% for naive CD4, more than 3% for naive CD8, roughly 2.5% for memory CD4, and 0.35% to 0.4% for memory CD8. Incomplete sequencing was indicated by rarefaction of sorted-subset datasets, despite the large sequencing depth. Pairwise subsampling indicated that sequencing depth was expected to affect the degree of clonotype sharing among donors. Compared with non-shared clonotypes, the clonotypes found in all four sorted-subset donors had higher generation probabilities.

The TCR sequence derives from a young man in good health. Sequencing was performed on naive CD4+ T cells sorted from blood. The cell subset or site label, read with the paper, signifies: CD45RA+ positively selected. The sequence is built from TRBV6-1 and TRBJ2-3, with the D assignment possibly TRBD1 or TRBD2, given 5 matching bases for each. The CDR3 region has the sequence CASSPSWDADTQYF. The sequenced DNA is TGTGCCAGCAGTCCGTCCTGGGACGCAGATACGCAGTATTTT.